The T cell receptor (beta chain) described here comes from a study of T cell changes during pregnancy in multiple sclerosis. The data were produced by immunoSEQ multiplex PCR, yet TCRdb's version contains in-frame clones alone and is incomplete. The table includes around 80,000 clones, just over 90% detected once. The V and J ends lost 0 bases and 12 bases respectively, with 12 bases between them. The CDR3 is made up of 12 amino acids. The chain couples TRBV23-1 to TRBJ2-7; D might be TRBD1 (5 bases). TRBV23-1 is sorted into the ORF group, with uncertain function. This sample comprised peripheral blood, obtained before pregnancy. This clonotype was sampled from a female donor with multiple sclerosis, enrolled in a pregnancy study. The CDR3 loop reads CASSQSGRLPYF. CDR3 DNA sequence: TGCGCCAGCAGTCAATCGGGGCGCCTACCGTACTTC.